Below, one T cell receptor (beta chain) is given with its context. Its antigen is as yet unknown. This CDR3 has 18 residues. Germline V lookup: CDR1 LNHDA, CDR2 SQIVND (reference sequence). Trimming shortened V by 7 bases and J by 0 bases, and 19 bases separated the two germline ends. RNA transcripts yielded amplified TCR beta CDR3 regions. First-round RT-PCR targeting the TCR CDR3 was performed with the HTBI primer set. One entry per CDR3 protein, called by TCRdb with MiXCR from the multiplex PCR reads. The table has around 500,000 distinct CDR3 sequences, about 16% seen once. On the basis of clinical symptoms, serum thyroxine and TRAb, thyroid ultrasound and orbital computed tomography, diagnoses were made. These data come from a study of T cells in Graves' hyperthyroidism and ophthalmopathy. Points from the study as a whole: The model made its ophthalmopathy prediction, and onset followed a median roughly 6.5 months later.

V usage is TRBV19 and J usage is TRBJ2-6; the D gene could be TRBD1 or TRBD2 (6 bases each). The sequencing input was blood. This receptor was obtained from a woman in her twenties or thirties with Graves' ophthalmopathy. The CDR3 DNA is TGTGCCAGTACCCCGGGGGCATCCCCAAGCTCTGGGGCCAACGTCCTGACTTTC. Amino acids: CASTPGASPSSGANVLTF.